The rows below give T cell receptor beta chains drawn from one sample of a study of regulatory T cells in long-lasting Graves disease. TCRdb reprocessed the multiplex PCR reads with MiXCR, giving one entry per CDR3 protein. Found here are some 470,000 distinct CDR3 sequences, 20% to 25% of them singletons; the top ten hold roughly 6.9%. Material: peripheral blood mononuclear cells (PBMCs), obtained when the disease was refractory, from a patient treated with antithyroid drugs. The source of these receptors is a female donor with Graves disease. CDR3s include the opening cysteine and the closing phenylalanine or tryptophan. D genes are given only for firm matches. Rows give clone size only sometimes, using once, few, many, or a class for an expanded clone.

D: -
V: TRBV29-1
size: many
J: TRBJ1-1
CDR3: CSVGGRVIEAFF
DNA: TGCAGCGTTGGAGGCAGGGTTATTGAAGCTTTCTTT

D: -
V: TRBV6-1
size: many
J: TRBJ1-5
CDR3: CATSTNSNQPQHF
DNA: TGTGCCACCTCCACGAATAGCAATCAGCCCCAGCATTTT

D: TRBD1
V: TRBV28
size: -
J: TRBJ1-1
CDR3: CASSPPTGDTEAFF
DNA: TGTGCCAGCAGTCCTCCTACAGGGGACACTGAAGCTTTCTTT

D: -
V: TRBV5-6
size: many
J: TRBJ2-5
CDR3: CASSPLSEETQYF
DNA: TGTGCCAGCAGCCCCCTTTCGGAAGAGACCCAGTACTTC

D: -
V: TRBV4-3
size: -
J: TRBJ1-3
CDR3: CASSQGVQDTIYF
DNA: TGCGCCAGCAGCCAAGGGGTACAGGACACCATATATTTT

D: -
V: TRBV10-3
size: few
J: TRBJ1-2
CDR3: CAISESGVNYGYTF
DNA: TGTGCCATCAGTGAGTCTGGTGTTAACTATGGCTACACCTTC

D: -
V: TRBV11-3
size: many
J: TRBJ2-5
CDR3: CASRRGTLETQYF
DNA: TGTGCCAGCAGACGCGGGACCTTAGAGACCCAGTACTTC

D: TRBD1
V: TRBV20-1
size: many
J: TRBJ2-5
CDR3: CSASGQGETQYF
DNA: TGCAGTGCTAGTGGACAGGGGGAGACCCAGTACTTC

D: -
V: TRBV19
size: few
J: TRBJ1-2
CDR3: CASSVQTGTPLYGYTF
DNA: TGTGCCAGTAGTGTTCAGACCGGGACACCACTATATGGCTACACCTTC

D: -
V: TRBV28
size: many
J: TRBJ1-4
CDR3: CASKETPNEKLFF
DNA: TGTGCCAGCAAGGAGACACCTAATGAAAAACTGTTTTTT